This T cell receptor (beta chain) came from a study of blood T cell repertoires in COVID-19. Study overall: Both acute and convalescent COVID-19 samples were obtained from the United States, Italy and Spain.

Per the study methods: Cell counts per sample came from amplifying reference gene primers. Measured with immunoSEQ multiplex PCR; TCRdb has only the in-frame clones, and not every one. V and J calls and clone size are as listed in that table; D and trimming were resolved from the DNA. This sample has 250,000 to 350,000 clones, with 75% to 90% found just once. J lost 13 bases, V lost 8 bases, and 16 bases had no gene match. This CDR3 contains 13 residues. Donors were grouped by their self-reported clinical history. The specimen sequenced was PBMCs or T cells enriched from blood (not recorded which). The chain is built from TRBV12-3 or TRBV12-4 and TRBJ2-5; 7 bases are shared with TRBD2. This TCR came from a woman in her twenties or thirties who had recovered from COVID-19. In nucleotides, the CDR3 is TGTGCCAGCCTGGGGGAGGGCCTTGAGTCTTGGTACTTC. Protein: CASLGEGLESWYF.